The TCR beta chain described here comes from a study of T cell responses to AZD1222 COVID-19 vaccine. Background on the study: Second-dose groups at about 4 or about 12 weeks were pooled. Points from the study as a whole: Donors were mostly white British, more females; clonal diversity possibly underestimated.

Sequencing used immunoSEQ multiplex PCR; TCRdb keeps in-frame clones, though not all of them. In the table there are about 79,000 clones, about 84% of which are singletons. In germline, CDR1 is SGHRS, CDR2 YFSETQ. The germline V and J ends were trimmed by 1 base and 2 bases, with 12 bases remaining between them. This CDR3 has 15 residues. On this clone itself: Its matching antigen is unknown.

The source is an adult in good health. Sequenced here: peripheral blood, sampled on day 0 of AZD1222 vaccination. The V gene is TRBV5-1, the J gene TRBJ1-2; D possibly corresponds to TRBD1 (5 bases). The CDR3: CASSLPAGTNYGYTF. CDR3 coding DNA: TGCGCCAGCAGCTTGCCGGCAGGGACGAACTATGGCTACACCTTC.